The 3 T cell receptor beta chains below were found in one sample sequenced in a study of blood T cell repertoires in COVID-19. Using immunoSEQ multiplex PCR, the repertoire was profiled, and TCRdb retains in-frame clones only, with some absent. The repertoire consists of approximately 72,000 clones, with approximately 86% occurring once and the leading ten covering around 13%. Sequencing was done on a sample of peripheral blood. The receptors stem from a woman between 55 and 75 years old with acute or convalescent COVID-19.

This clone has a handful of counts. The CDR3 sequence is CASSQEGGRQNQPQHF. The CDR3 nucleotides read TGTGCCAGCAGCCAAGAAGGGGGCCGACAGAATCAGCCCCAGCATTTT. This chain joins TRBV4-2 and TRBJ1-5; 7 nucleotides match TRBD1. J gave up 4 bases and V 0 bases, and 6 bases lay outside the gene matches. The CDR3 is 16 residues long. Germline-derived CDR1 and CDR2 are LGHNA and YNFKEQ.

This clone was recorded a few times. V and J are TRBV10-3 and TRBJ1-1; the D is unclear. Trimming left V 9 bases short and J 8 bases short, with 19 bases between. The germline V gene encodes CDR1 ENHRY and CDR2 SYGVKD. This CDR3 region has 13 residues. This CDR3 reads CAITRQAETEAFF. CDR3 DNA sequence: TGTGCCATTACCAGGCAGGCCGAAACAGAAGCTTTCTTT.

The V gene is TRBV4-1, the J gene TRBJ2-2; D may be TRBD2 (6 bases). Trimming cost V 0 bases and J 3 bases, with 14 bases left between them. This CDR3 has 17 residues. The germline gives CDR1 MGHRA, CDR2 YSYEKL. CDR3 sequence: CASSQDTSGSHTGELFF. The CDR3 nucleotides are TGCGCCAGCAGCCAAGACACCAGCGGGTCGCACACCGGGGAGCTGTTTTTT.